Below are 30 T cell receptor beta chains sequenced from a single sample in a study of identical twins. MiXCR, run by TCRdb on the 5' RACE reads, gives a single entry per CDR3 protein. Among 500,000 to 650,000 distinct CDR3 sequences listed, 20% to 25% were seen once. These records were also assigned to another study, of yellow fever vaccine responses in identical twins.

The sample comprised CD4+ T cells sorted from blood. All receptors come from a woman between 18 and 30 years old in good health.

The J gene is TRBJ2-6, the V gene TRBV7-9, with TRBD1 as a possible D gene (5 bases). This CDR3 region has 17 residues. Germline V gene sequence: CDR1 SEHNR, CDR2 FQNEAQ (reference sequence). Deletions cut 1 base from V and 0 bases from J, with 10 bases between. In DNA, the CDR3 is TGTGCCAGCAGCTTAGAGGGGTTGTACTCTGGGGCCAACGTCCTGACTTTC. It yields the protein CASSLEGLYSGANVLTF. The full variable domain, with the rest looked up from reference TRBV7-9 and TRBJ2-6, is DTGVSQNPRHKITKRGQNVTFRCDPISEHNRLYWYRQTLGQGPEFLTYFQNEAQLEKSRLLSDRFSAERPKGSFSTLEIQRTEQGDSAMYLCASSLEGLYSGANVLTFGAGSRLTVL.

This clonotype came up a few times. J is TRBJ2-1 and V is TRBV24-1; 9 bases align to TRBD2. The CDR3 is 16 amino acids. V was clipped by 3 bases and J by 7 bases; unmatched bases: 9. CDR1 is KGHDR and CDR2 is SFDVKD in the germline V gene. CDR3 in DNA: TGTGCCACCAGTGATAGGAATAGCGGGAGACCAAATGAGCAGTTCTTC. It is translated as CATSDRNSGRPNEQFF.

This clonotype showed up just a few times. The chain couples TRBV6-4 to TRBJ2-1, with TRBD1 matching 10 bases. After removal of 5 bases from V and 8 bases from J, the junction contained 9 bases not matched to a gene. This CDR3 comprises 15 residues. The V gene's germline CDR1 is MRHNA and CDR2 SNTAGT. The CDR3 loop is CASSQDRGVTDEQFF. The CDR3 DNA sequence: TGTGCCAGCAGTCAGGACAGGGGGGTTACGGATGAGCAGTTCTTC.

This clonotype was seen more than once but under ten times. The V gene is TRBV20-1, the J gene TRBJ1-6; D uncertain. Looked up from germline, CDR1 is DFQATT and CDR2 is SNEGSKA (reference sequence). V was cut by 0 bases and J by 7 bases, with 7 bases left in between. CDR3 size: 13 residues. The CDR3 protein is CSAREAGNSPLHF. The CDR3 bases are TGCAGTGCTAGAGAAGCAGGAAATTCACCCCTCCACTTT.

This clonotype was counted ten times or more. The genes are TRBV2 and TRBJ2-7; weak D call: TRBD1 (6 bases). The V gene's germline CDR1 is SNHLY and CDR2 FYNNEI. The CDR3 has 12 residues. Trimming took 5 bases from V and 5 from J, leaving 10 bases between them. CDR3 region: CASSSQGNEQYF. CDR3 coding DNA: TGTGCCAGCAGTTCACAGGGTAACGAGCAGTACTTC.

In DNA form, the CDR3 reads TGTGCCAGCAGCCAGGCGGTCACTGAAGCTTTCTTT. As protein: CASSQAVTEAFF. This chain links TRBV3-1 with TRBJ1-1, with unresolved D. Trimming stripped 3 bases from V and 4 bases from J, with 6 bases between. The CDR3 extends over 12 amino acids. The germline V gene encodes CDR1 LGHDT and CDR2 YNNKEL (reference sequence).

The chain has TRBV5-1 and TRBJ2-3; possibly TRBD1 for D (5 bases). Germline CDR1 and CDR2: SGHRS and YFSETQ. V lost 3 bases and J 0 bases, leaving 17 bases between the germline ends. The CDR3 runs 17 residues. Here the CDR3 DNA reads TGCGCCAGCAGCTACTCGGACACTTCGGCTAGCACAGATACGCAGTATTTT. Its translation is CASSYSDTSASTDTQYF.

V usage is TRBV11-3 and J usage is TRBJ2-4, with TRBD1 as a possible D gene (6 bases). The CDR3 spans 15 residues. V lost 2 bases and J 8 bases, leaving 16 bases between the germline ends. CDR1 SGHNT and CDR2 YENEEA come from the germline V gene. CDR3 in DNA: TGTGCCAGCAGCTTATTAGGGGGTGCAGGTGACATTCAGTACTTC. This sequence encodes CASSLLGGAGDIQYF.

The chain is built from TRBV28 and TRBJ1-5, with 7 bases lining up with TRBD1. Germline lookup yields CDR1 MDHEN and CDR2 SYDVKM. The ends lost 6 bases at V and 7 bases at J; junction bases unmatched: 9. CDR3 length: 14 residues. The CDR3 nucleotides are TGTGCCAGCAGCCCGGACAGGCTTGGGCAGCCCCAGCATTTT. Its protein product is CASSPDRLGQPQHF.

This clonotype was detected only a few times. In DNA, the CDR3 is TGTGCCAGCAGAAAAATAGATTCTAACAATGAGCAGTTCTTC. Protein: CASRKIDSNNEQFF. The rearrangement joins TRBV5-6 to TRBJ2-1; D not certain. CDR1 SGHDT and CDR2 YYEEEE come from the germline V gene. The CDR3 is 14 residues long. V dropped 5 bases and J dropped 5 bases, with 14 bases sitting between them.

The sample holds a few counts of this clonotype. The V and J genes are TRBV4-2 and TRBJ2-1, with 9 bases matching TRBD2. The V gene end was trimmed by 4 bases and the J gene end by 7 bases; junction bases not matched to a gene: 11. Germline V gene sequence: CDR1 LGHNA, CDR2 YNFKEQ. This CDR3 spans 16 amino acids. CDR3 DNA sequence: TGTGCCAGCAGCCCGTGGGCTAGCGGGACCCTAAATGAGCAGTTCTTC. It encodes CASSPWASGTLNEQFF.

This clonotype was seen more than once but under ten times. The V call is TRBV5-1, the J call TRBJ1-6; no firm D call. CDR1 is SGHRS and CDR2 is YFSETQ in the germline V gene. The CDR3 runs 13 residues. The ends were cut back, 6 bases at V and 5 bases at J, with 9 bases in the middle. Written as DNA, the CDR3 is TGCGCCAGCACCCTAGGAGATAATTCACCCCTCCACTTT. Translating it yields CASTLGDNSPLHF.

The J gene is TRBJ2-1, the V gene TRBV14, with a weak D call TRBD2 (5 bases). Trimming took off 2 bases at V and 7 bases at J, with 15 bases between the two ends. CDR3 size: 15 residues. From germline, CDR1 is SGHDN and CDR2 FVKESK. CDR3 protein: CASSQSLAYRNEQFF. The DNA for the CDR3 is TGTGCCAGCAGCCAAAGCCTAGCTTATAGGAATGAGCAGTTCTTC. Based on the CDR3 plus reference TRBV14 and TRBJ2-1, the full variable domain is EAGVTQFPSHSVIEKGQTVTLRCDPISGHDNLYWYRRVMGKEIKFLLHFVKESKQDESGMPNNRFLAERTGGTYSTLKVQPAELEDSGVYFCASSQSLAYRNEQFFGPGTRLTVL.

The chain combines TRBV25-1 with TRBJ1-4; possibly TRBD1 for D (6 bases). There are 16 residues in the CDR3. CDR1 and CDR2 from the germline V gene are MGHDK and SYGVNS. V lost 6 bases and J lost 8, with 22 bases in between. In DNA form, the CDR3 reads TGTGCCAGCAGCCCCCGGTTTGGGGGCGCAGGGGAAAAACTGTTTTTT. The encoded protein is CASSPRFGGAGEKLFF.

In its sample, this clonotype was seen a few times. This sequence joins TRBV4-2 and TRBJ2-3; possibly TRBD1 or TRBD2 for D (5 bases each). The CDR3 spans 16 residues. V dropped 0 bases and J dropped 6 bases, with 16 bases sitting between them. Germline-derived CDR1 and CDR2 are LGHNA and YNFKEQ. The CDR3 DNA sequence: TGTGCCAGCAGCCAAGAGTGGGACCTCTCCGGGGATACGCAGTATTTT. As protein: CASSQEWDLSGDTQYF.

The chain uses TRBV12-3 or TRBV12-4 and TRBJ2-3, with D hard to call. V was clipped by 6 bases and J by 1 base, with 8 bases between them. The CDR3 length is 13 residues. CDR3 sequence (DNA): TGTGCCAGCAGCTCCTTCGGCACAGATACGCAGTATTTT. Translated, it gives CASSSFGTDTQYF.

The J gene is TRBJ2-7, the V gene TRBV28; TRBD1 matches 7 bases. Trimming took 5 bases from V and 0 from J; bases not matched to a gene: 7. The CDR3 sequence is 15 residues long. Germline values: CDR1 MDHEN, CDR2 SYDVKM. CDR3: CASSSAGGSSYEQYV. CDR3 in DNA: TGTGCCAGCAGTAGCGCAGGGGGTAGCTCCTACGAGCAGTACGTC.

The chain combines TRBV28 with TRBJ1-6; no clear D. Germline V CDR1 and CDR2: MDHEN, SYDVKM. The CDR3 totals 13 residues. V was trimmed by 4 bases and J by 11 bases, leaving 12 bases between them. The CDR3 sequence: CASSYDQITPLHF. The CDR3 region has the DNA TGTGCCAGCAGTTACGACCAGATAACACCCCTCCACTTT.

This clonotype was detected a few times. The CDR3 spells CASREWVAGGSSYEQYF. CDR3 nucleotides: TGTGCCAGCAGAGAGTGGGTGGCAGGGGGCTCATCCTACGAGCAGTACTTC. J is TRBJ2-7 and V is TRBV27; 8 bases fit TRBD1. The V gene's germline CDR1 is MNHEY and CDR2 SMNVEV (reference sequence). V gave up 6 bases and J gave up 1 base; unmatched junction bases: 14. This CDR3 has 17 residues.

V gene TRBV7-2 combines with J gene TRBJ2-3, with 8 bases matching TRBD1. V gave up 4 bases and J gave up 6 bases; unmatched junction bases: 6. Per the germline V gene, CDR1 is SGHTA and CDR2 is FQGNSA. This CDR3 contains 14 residues. CDR3 in DNA: TGTGCCAGCAGCTCTAGGACAGGGCCGGATACGCAGTATTTT. This sequence encodes CASSSRTGPDTQYF.

This clonotype was seen a few times. This rearrangement joins TRBV20-1 to TRBJ2-7; 9 positions match TRBD2. Trimming cost V 2 bases and J 4 bases; bases outside gene matches: 3. CDR3 size: 13 residues. The germline CDR1 and CDR2 sequences are DFQATT and SNEGSKA (reference sequence). CDR3 nucleotide sequence: TGCAGTGCTAGATCTAGCGGGATTTACGAGCAGTACTTC. Residues: CSARSSGIYEQYF.

There are a few counts of this clonotype. The chain carries TRBV20-1 and TRBJ1-5, with D hard to call. CDR1 DFQATT and CDR2 SNEGSKA come from the germline V gene (reference sequence). The CDR3 loop spans 13 amino acids. The V end was cut by 6 bases, the J end by 1 base, with 10 bases between. The CDR3 reads CSAPSGSNQPQHF. CDR3 coding DNA: TGCAGTGCCCCCAGCGGGAGCAATCAGCCCCAGCATTTT.

This chain links TRBV28 with TRBJ2-3; no clear D gene. The V and J ends lost 2 bases and 9 bases respectively, with 15 bases between them. The CDR3 totals 14 residues. Germline V CDR1 and CDR2: MDHEN, SYDVKM. The CDR3 reads CASSLIRLPETQYF. Here the CDR3 DNA reads TGTGCCAGCAGTTTAATAAGGCTGCCGGAGACGCAGTATTTT. The full variable domain, with the rest looked up from reference TRBV28 and TRBJ2-3, is DVKVTQSSRYLVKRTGEKVFLECVQDMDHENMFWYRQDPGLGLRLIYFSYDVKMKEKGDIPEGYSVSREKKERFSLILESASTNQTSMYLCASSLIRLPETQYFGPGTRLTVL.

This rearrangement joins TRBV5-5 to TRBJ2-6; 8 nucleotides align to TRBD2. Looked up from germline, CDR1 is SGHKS and CDR2 is YYEKEE (reference sequence). The CDR3 spans 17 residues. The V segment lost 0 bases and the J segment 6 bases; nucleotides outside the gene matches: 8. CDR3 bases: TGTGCCAGCAGCTTGGCGGGAGGGCAGGGGCAGGCCAACGTCCTGACTTTC. Translated, it gives CASSLAGGQGQANVLTF. Together with reference TRBV5-5 and TRBJ2-6, the CDR3 gives the full variable domain: DAGVTQSPTHLIKTRGQQVTLRCSPISGHKSVSWYQQVLGQGPQFIFQYYEKEERGRGNFPDRFSARQFPNYSSELNVNALLLGDSALYLCASSLAGGQGQANVLTFGAGSRLTVL.

The chain has TRBV7-9 and TRBJ1-2, with a possible D match to TRBD1 (5 bases). CDR3 length equals 13 residues. V was shortened by 6 bases and J by 4 bases, with 12 bases between the two germline ends. CDR1 is SEHNR and CDR2 is FQNEAQ in the germline V gene (reference sequence). CDR3 nucleotide sequence: TGTGCCAGCAGGGTCGGGACGACCTATGGCTACACCTTC. This gives the protein CASRVGTTYGYTF.

This chain connects TRBV12-3 or TRBV12-4 to TRBJ2-7; tentatively, D is TRBD1 or TRBD2 (6 bases each). The V and J ends lost 6 bases and 0 bases respectively, with 15 bases between them. This CDR3 region has 15 residues. The CDR3 sequence: CASSLGGGSSYEQYV. The CDR3 DNA reads as TGTGCCAGCAGCCTAGGAGGGGGAAGCTCCTACGAGCAGTACGTC.

This sequence joins TRBV4-1 and TRBJ1-3; D gene unclear. Germline V gene lookup returns CDR1 MGHRA and CDR2 YSYEKL. Trimming removed 1 base from V and 4 bases from J, with 2 bases in between. The CDR3 totals 12 residues. CDR3 loop: CASSQVGNTIYF. The CDR3 coding sequence is TGCGCCAGCAGCCAAGTAGGAAACACCATATATTTT.

This clonotype has only a few counts. The chain is built from TRBV7-9 and TRBJ2-1; the match to TRBD2 covers 9 bases. This CDR3 spans 16 amino acids. Germline V gene data show CDR1 as SEHNR and CDR2 as FQNEAQ (reference sequence). The V segment lost 5 bases and the J segment 7 bases; nucleotides outside the gene matches: 12. CDR3 loop: CASSATGTSLVNEQFF. The CDR3 DNA reads as TGTGCCAGCAGCGCCACCGGGACTAGCCTTGTTAATGAGCAGTTCTTC.

This clonotype was observed many times. J is TRBJ1-3 and V is TRBV5-1, with D maybe TRBD1 (5 bases). V gave up 0 bases and J gave up 0 bases, with 7 bases separating them. In germline, CDR1 is SGHRS, CDR2 YFSETQ. The CDR3 contains 15 residues. The CDR3 nucleotides are TGCGCCAGCAGCTTGGCCGGGGGCTCTGGAAACACCATATATTTT. This translates into CASSLAGGSGNTIYF.

This chain links TRBV20-1 with TRBJ2-7; the match to TRBD1 covers 8 bases. CDR1 DFQATT and CDR2 SNEGSKA come from the germline V gene (reference sequence). Trimming took 0 bases from V and 3 from J; bases not matched to a gene: 7. The CDR3 totals 15 residues. The CDR3 is CSARDQGAQYYEQYF. DNA for the CDR3: TGCAGTGCTAGAGACCAGGGGGCGCAATACTACGAGCAGTACTTC.